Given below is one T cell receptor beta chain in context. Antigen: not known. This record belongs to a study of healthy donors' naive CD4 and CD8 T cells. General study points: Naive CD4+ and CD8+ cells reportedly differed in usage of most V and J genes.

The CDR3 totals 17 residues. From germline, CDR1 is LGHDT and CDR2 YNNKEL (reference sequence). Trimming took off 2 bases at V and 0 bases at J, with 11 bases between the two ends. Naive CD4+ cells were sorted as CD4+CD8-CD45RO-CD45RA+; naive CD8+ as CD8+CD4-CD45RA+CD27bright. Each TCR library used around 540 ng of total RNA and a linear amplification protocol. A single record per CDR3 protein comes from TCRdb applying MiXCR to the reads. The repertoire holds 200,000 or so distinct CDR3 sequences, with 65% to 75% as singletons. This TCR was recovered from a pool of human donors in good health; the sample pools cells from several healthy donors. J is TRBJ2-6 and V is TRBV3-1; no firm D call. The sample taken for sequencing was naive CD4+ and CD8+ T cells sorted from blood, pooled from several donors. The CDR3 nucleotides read TGTGCCAGCAGCCAAAAGAGTTCGCACTCTGGGGCCAACGTCCTGACTTTC. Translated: CASSQKSSHSGANVLTF.